This T cell receptor (beta chain) was sequenced in a study of T-cell memory formation after mild COVID-19. Study findings and constraints: Second-wave clones reaching peak frequency on day 37 lacked confirmed SARS-CoV-2 specificity. Contracting CD8+ clones were enriched in EMRA, CD4+ mainly in CM and EM. Day 15 to 85 contractors were CD4/CD8 balanced; later expanders leaned CD4+.

A few counts support this clonotype. The antigen remains undetermined. The CDR3 has 14 amino acids. V lost 6 bases, J lost 5 bases, and 8 bases stayed unmatched. Germline V gene data show CDR1 as SGDLS and CDR2 as YYNGEE. Each CDR3 protein is one row after TCRdb ran MiXCR on the 5' RACE reads. The table has some 350,000 distinct CDR3 sequences, 10% to 15% seen once. Sequencing used PBMCs or a T cell subset sorted from them (not recorded which). The TCR sequence derives from a man aged 18 to 30 who had mild COVID-19 (a few samples of this study predate the infection). Cell type and time point are not known. The chain links TRBV9 to TRBJ2-7; 10 bases agree with TRBD2. The CDR3 region is CASTHGTSEDEQYF. CDR3 nucleotides: TGTGCCAGCACCCACGGGACTAGCGAGGACGAGCAGTACTTC.